The T cell receptor beta chain described here comes from a study of blood T cell repertoires in COVID-19. Study information: There were acute and convalescent COVID-19 samples, and they came from the United States, Italy and Spain. T cells, B-cell-depleted T cells, or PBMCs supplied cDNA or gDNA.

Original data processing: Cell counts per sample came from amplifying reference gene primers. Sequenced by immunoSEQ multiplex PCR; TCRdb stores in-frame clones only, minus some. V and J calls and clone size are given by that table; D and trimming were obtained from the DNA. Of around 180,000 clones listed, 84% were seen once; the top ten hold 6% to 8.5%. CDR3 length equals 16 residues. Per germline, CDR1 LNHDA and CDR2 SQIVND (reference sequence). The V gene end was trimmed by 6 bases and the J gene end by 7 bases; junction bases not matched to a gene: 16. The sequenced sample was peripheral blood. The rearrangement joins TRBV19 to TRBJ1-1, with 8 bases matching TRBD1. This clonotype was obtained from a human donor in a cohort sampled during active COVID-19. CDR3 nucleotide sequence: TGTGCCAGTAGGCCGGGACAGGAGTTTCTACGAGATGAAGCTTTCTTT. Its translation is CASRPGQEFLRDEAFF.